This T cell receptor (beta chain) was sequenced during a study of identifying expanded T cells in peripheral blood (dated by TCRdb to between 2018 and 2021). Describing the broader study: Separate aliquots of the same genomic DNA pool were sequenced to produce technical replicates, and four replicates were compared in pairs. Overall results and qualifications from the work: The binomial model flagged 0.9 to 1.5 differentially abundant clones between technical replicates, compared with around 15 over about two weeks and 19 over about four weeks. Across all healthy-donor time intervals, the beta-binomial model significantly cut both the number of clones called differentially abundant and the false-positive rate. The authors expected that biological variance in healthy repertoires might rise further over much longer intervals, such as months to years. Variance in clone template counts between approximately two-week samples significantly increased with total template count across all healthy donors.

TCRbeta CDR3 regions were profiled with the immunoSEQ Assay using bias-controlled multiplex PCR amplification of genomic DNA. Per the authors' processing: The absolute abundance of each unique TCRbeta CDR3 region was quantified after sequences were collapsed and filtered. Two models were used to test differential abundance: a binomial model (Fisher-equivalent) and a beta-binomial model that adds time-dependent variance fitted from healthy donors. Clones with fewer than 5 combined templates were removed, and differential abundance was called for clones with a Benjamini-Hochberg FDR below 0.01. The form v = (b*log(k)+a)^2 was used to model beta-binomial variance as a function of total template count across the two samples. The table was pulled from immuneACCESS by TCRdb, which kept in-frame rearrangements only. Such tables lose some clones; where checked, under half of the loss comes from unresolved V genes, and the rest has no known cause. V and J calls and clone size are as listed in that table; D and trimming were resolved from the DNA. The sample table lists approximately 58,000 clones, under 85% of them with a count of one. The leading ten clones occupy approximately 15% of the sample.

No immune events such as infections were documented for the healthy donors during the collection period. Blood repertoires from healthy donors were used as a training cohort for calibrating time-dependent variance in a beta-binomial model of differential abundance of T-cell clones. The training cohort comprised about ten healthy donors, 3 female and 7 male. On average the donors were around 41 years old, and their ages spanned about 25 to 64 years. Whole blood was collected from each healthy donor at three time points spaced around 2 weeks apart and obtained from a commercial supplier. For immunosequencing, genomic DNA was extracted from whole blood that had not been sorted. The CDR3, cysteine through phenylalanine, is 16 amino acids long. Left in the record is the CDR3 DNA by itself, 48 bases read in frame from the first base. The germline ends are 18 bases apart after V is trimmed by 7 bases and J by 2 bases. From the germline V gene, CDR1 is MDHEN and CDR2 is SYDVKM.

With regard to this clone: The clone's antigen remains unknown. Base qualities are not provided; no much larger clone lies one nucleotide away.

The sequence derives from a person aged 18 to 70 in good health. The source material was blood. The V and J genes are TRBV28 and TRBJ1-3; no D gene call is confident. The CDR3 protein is CASTLHAGSTGNTIYF. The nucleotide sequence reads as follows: TGTGCCAGCACTCTACACGCGGGATCCACTGGAAACACCATATATTTT.